This T cell receptor beta chain was captured in a study of shared clonotypes between healthy human individuals. On the study more broadly: In total, the donors were a couple of women and a few men aged 18 to 49.

The count of this clone is one. Its target is unknown. Study-level points and caveats: Memory subsets generally showed lower estimated richness than naive subsets. All-four-donor shared clonotypes had higher generation probabilities than non-shared clonotypes did.

Splitting of each subset's genomic DNA was done evenly across several immunoSEQ plates. Data came from immunoSEQ multiplex PCR; TCRdb stores just in-frame clones and leaves some out. The table lists under 2,500,000 clones, 95% of them singletons, with about 0.13% in the top ten. Germline lookup yields CDR1 SNHLY and CDR2 FYNNEI. V lost 8 bases and J lost 2; bases outside the gene matches: 8. This CDR3 spans 14 amino acids. The V and J genes are TRBV2 and TRBJ1-1; 7 nucleotides line up with TRBD1. This sequence originates from a man aged 18-30 years in good health. The source material was naive CD4+ T cells sorted from blood. Sample subset: CD45RA+ positively selected. The DNA for the CDR3 is TGTGCCAGCCCACCAGGACAGGTTAACACTGAAGCTTTCTTT. Encoded protein: CASPPGQVNTEAFF.